The source of this T cell receptor (beta chain) is a study of shared T cell receptors in the human thymus. Assay used: immunoSEQ multiplex PCR; TCRdb lists only in-frame clones, some missing. Here the sample spans about 380,000 clones, just under 95% being singletons. The germline CDR1 and CDR2 sequences are SGHVS and FQNEAQ. V was shortened by 2 bases and J by 7 bases, with 17 bases between the two germline ends. This CDR3 has 15 amino acids. The sequenced sample consisted of thymocytes. The sequence was obtained from a human donor. V usage is TRBV7-8 and J usage is TRBJ1-2; a weak D match, TRBD1 (6 bases). CDR3 bases: TGTGCCAGCAGCTTATCCCCCCGGGGGGCAGGTGGCTACACCTTC. Translated: CASSLSPRGAGGYTF.